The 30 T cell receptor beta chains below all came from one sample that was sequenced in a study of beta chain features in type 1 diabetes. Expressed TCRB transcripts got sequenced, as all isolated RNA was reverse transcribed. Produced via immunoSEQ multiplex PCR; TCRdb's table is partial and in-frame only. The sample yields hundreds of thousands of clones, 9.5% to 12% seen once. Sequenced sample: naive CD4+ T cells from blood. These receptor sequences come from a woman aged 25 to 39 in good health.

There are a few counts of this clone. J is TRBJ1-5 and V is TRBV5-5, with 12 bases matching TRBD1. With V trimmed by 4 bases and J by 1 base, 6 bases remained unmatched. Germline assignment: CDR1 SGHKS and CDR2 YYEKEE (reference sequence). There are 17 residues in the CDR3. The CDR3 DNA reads TGTGCCAGCAGCCCCCAGGGACAGGGGGCAAGCAATCAGCCCCAGCATTTT. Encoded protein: CASSPQGQGASNQPQHF.

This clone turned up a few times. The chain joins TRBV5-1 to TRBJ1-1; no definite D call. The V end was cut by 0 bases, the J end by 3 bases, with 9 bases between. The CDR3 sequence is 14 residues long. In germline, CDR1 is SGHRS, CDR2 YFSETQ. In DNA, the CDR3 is TGCGCCAGCAGCTTGGAACTGTTCGACACTGAAGCTTTCTTT. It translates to CASSLELFDTEAFF.

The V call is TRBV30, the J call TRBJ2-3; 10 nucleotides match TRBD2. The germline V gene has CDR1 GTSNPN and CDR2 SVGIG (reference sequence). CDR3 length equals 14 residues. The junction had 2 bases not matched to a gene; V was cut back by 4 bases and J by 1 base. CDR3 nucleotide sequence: TGTGCCTGGACAACTAGCGGGGGCACAGATACGCAGTATTTT. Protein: CAWTTSGGTDTQYF.

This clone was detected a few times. CDR3 sequence: CASNLAGGPYEQYF. In DNA form, the CDR3 reads TGTGCCAGCAATCTAGCGGGAGGGCCCTACGAGCAGTACTTC. The V call is TRBV2, the J call TRBJ2-7; TRBD2 matches 12 bases. V gave up 7 bases and J gave up 2 bases; unmatched junction bases: 3. CDR3 size: 14 residues. The V gene's germline CDR1 is SNHLY and CDR2 FYNNEI.

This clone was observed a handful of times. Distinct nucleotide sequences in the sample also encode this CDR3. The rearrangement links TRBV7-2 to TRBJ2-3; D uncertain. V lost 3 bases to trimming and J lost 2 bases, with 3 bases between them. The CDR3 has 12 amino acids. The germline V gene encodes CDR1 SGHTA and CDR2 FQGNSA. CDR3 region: CASSLYTDTQYF. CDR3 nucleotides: TGTGCCAGCAGCTTGTACACAGATACGCAGTATTTT.

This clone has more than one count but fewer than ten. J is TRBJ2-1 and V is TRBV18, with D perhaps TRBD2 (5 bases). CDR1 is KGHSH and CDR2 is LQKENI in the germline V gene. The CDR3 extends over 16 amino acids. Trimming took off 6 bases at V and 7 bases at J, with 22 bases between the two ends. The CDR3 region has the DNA TGTGCCAGCTCGCCCGCGGTACTAGGAGTCGGTAATGAGCAGTTCTTC. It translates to CASSPAVLGVGNEQFF.

DNA of the CDR3: TGTGCCACCAGCAGACCCACTGGACTGTACCAAGAGACCCAGTACTTC. Translating it yields CATSRPTGLYQETQYF. The chain links TRBV15 to TRBJ2-5; D may be TRBD2 (5 bases). The germline V and J ends were trimmed by 2 bases and 0 bases, with 13 bases remaining between them. The germline V gene encodes CDR1 LNHNV and CDR2 YYDKDF (reference sequence). This CDR3 is 16 amino acids long.

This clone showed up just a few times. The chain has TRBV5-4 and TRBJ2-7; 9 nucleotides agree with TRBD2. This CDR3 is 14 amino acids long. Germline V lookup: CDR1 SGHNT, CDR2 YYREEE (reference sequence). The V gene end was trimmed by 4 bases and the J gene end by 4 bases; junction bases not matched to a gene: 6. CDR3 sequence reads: CASSPAGGGYEQYF. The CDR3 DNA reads TGTGCCAGCAGCCCTGCGGGGGGGGGTTACGAGCAGTACTTC.

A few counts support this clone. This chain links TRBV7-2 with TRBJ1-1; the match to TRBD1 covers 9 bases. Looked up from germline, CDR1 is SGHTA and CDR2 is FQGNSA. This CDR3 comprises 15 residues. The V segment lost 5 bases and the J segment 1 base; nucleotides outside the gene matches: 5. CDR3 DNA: TGTGCCAGCAGCAAGGACAGGGGAACGAACACTGAAGCTTTCTTT. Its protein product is CASSKDRGTNTEAFF.

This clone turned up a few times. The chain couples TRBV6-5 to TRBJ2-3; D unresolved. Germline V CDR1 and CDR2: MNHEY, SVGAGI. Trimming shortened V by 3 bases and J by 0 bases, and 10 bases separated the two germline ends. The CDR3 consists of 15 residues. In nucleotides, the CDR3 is TGTGCCAGCAGTTATGTAGCACATAGCACAGATACGCAGTATTTT. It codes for CASSYVAHSTDTQYF.

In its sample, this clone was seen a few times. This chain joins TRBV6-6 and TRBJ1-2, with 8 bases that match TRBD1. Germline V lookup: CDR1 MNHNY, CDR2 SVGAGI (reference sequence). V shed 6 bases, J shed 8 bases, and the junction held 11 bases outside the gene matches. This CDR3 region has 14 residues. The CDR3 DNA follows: TGTGCCAGCAGCTCCGGACAGGGTGAGGGCGGCTACACCTTC. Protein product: CASSSGQGEGGYTF.

This chain's CDR3 is CASSQDWGSGTSGFQETQYF. The CDR3 DNA is TGCGCCAGCAGCCAAGATTGGGGGTCCGGGACTAGCGGGTTCCAAGAGACCCAGTACTTC. The V gene is TRBV4-3, the J gene TRBJ2-5; 12 bases line up with TRBD2. The CDR3 extends over 20 amino acids. V was clipped by 0 bases and J by 1 base; unmatched bases: 12. Per germline, CDR1 LGHNA and CDR2 YSLEER.

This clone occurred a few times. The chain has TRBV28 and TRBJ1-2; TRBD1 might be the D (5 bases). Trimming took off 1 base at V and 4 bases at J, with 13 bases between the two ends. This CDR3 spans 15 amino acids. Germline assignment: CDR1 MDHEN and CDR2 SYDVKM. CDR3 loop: CASSLSDTLVYGYTF. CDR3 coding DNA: TGTGCCAGCAGTTTATCGGACACCCTCGTCTATGGCTACACCTTC.

The CDR3 region has the DNA TGTGCCAGCAGCGCAGAGGGGGCAGGGAACACCGGGGAGCTGTTTTTT. Its protein product is CASSAEGAGNTGELFF. The chain carries TRBV2 and TRBJ2-2, with 7 nucleotides matching TRBD1. This CDR3 comprises 16 residues. After removal of 6 bases from V and 1 base from J, the junction contained 8 bases not matched to a gene. Germline V gene lookup returns CDR1 SNHLY and CDR2 FYNNEI.

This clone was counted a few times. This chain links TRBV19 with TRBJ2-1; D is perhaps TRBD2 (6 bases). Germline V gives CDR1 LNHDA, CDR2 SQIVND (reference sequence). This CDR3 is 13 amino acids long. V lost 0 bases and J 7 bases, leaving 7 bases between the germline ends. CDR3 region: CASSIDGGNEQFF. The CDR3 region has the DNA TGTGCCAGTAGTATAGATGGGGGGAATGAGCAGTTCTTC.

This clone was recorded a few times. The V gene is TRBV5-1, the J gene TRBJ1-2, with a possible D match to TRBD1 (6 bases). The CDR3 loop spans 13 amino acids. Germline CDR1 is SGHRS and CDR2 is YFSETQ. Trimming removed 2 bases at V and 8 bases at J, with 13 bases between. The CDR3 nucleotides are TGCGCCAGCAGCTTTAACAGGGATACAGGCTACACCTTC. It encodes CASSFNRDTGYTF.

For the CDR3, the DNA is TGTGCCAGCAGTTACTCGGTATCAGGGGGCTTCAATCAGCCCCAGCATTTT. Its protein product is CASSYSVSGGFNQPQHF. This chain links TRBV6-7 with TRBJ1-5; TRBD1 aligns across 8 bases. TRBV6-7 is reported as an ORF; its role is uncertain. CDR3 length: 17 amino acids. The trim removed 0 bases at V and 3 bases at J, leaving 7 bases unmatched.

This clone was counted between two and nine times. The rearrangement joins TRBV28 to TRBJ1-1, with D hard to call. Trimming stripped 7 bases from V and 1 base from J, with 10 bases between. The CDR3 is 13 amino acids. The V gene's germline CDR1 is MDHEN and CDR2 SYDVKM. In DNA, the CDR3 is TGTGCCAGCATCCGCCCGGGGAACACTGAAGCTTTCTTT. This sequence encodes CASIRPGNTEAFF.

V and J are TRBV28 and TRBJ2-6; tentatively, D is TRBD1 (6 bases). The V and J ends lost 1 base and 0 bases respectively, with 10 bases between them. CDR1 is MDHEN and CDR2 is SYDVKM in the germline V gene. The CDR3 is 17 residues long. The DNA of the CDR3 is TGTGCCAGCAGTTTATCGGGCAGGGGCTCTGGGGCCAACGTCCTGACTTTC. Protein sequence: CASSLSGRGSGANVLTF.

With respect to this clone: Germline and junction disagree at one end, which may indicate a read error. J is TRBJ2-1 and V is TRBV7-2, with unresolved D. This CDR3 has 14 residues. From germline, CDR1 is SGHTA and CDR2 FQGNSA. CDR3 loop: CASNLDWRYNEQFF. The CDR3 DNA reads TGTGCCAGCAACTTAGATTGGCGGTACAATGAGCAGTTCTTC.

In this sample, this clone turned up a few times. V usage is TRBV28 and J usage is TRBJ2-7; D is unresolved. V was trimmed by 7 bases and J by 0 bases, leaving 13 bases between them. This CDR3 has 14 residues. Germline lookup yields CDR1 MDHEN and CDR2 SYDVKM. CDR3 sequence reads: CASNWPGDSYEQYF. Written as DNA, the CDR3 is TGTGCCAGCAATTGGCCAGGCGACTCCTACGAGCAGTACTTC.

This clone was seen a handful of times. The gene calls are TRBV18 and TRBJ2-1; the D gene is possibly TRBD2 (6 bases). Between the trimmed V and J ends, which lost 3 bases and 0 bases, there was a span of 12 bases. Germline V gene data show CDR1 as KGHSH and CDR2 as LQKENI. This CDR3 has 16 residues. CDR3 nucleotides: TGTGCCAGCTCACCCCTGGCGGGGAGCTCCTACAATGAGCAGTTCTTC. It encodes CASSPLAGSSYNEQFF.

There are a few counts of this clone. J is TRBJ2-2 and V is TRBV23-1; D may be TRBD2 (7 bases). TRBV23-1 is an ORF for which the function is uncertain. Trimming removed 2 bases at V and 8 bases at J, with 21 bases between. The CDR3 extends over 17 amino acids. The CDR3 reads CASSQGTSDPGAGELFF. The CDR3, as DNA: TGCGCCAGCAGTCAAGGCACTAGCGATCCGGGGGCAGGGGAGCTGTTTTTT.

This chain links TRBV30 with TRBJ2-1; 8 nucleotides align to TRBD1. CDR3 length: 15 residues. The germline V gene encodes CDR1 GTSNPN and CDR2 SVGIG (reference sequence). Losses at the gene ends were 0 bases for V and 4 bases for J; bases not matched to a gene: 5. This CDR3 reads CAWSVYRGNYNEQFF. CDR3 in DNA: TGTGCCTGGAGTGTATACAGGGGGAATTACAATGAGCAGTTCTTC.

The CDR3 nucleotides are TGTGCCAGTACCCAAACCGGGACAGGGAGTAATGAGCAGTTCTTC. This sequence encodes CASTQTGTGSNEQFF. The chain couples TRBV19 to TRBJ2-1; 9 positions agree with TRBD1. Trimming at V came to 7 bases and at J to 7 bases, leaving 11 bases not matched to a gene. CDR3 length: 15 amino acids. The germline V gene has CDR1 LNHDA and CDR2 SQIVND (reference sequence).

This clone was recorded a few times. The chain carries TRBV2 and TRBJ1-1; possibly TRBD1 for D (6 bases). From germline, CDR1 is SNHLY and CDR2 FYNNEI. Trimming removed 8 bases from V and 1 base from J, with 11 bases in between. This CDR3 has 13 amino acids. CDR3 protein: CASQGQPNTEAFF. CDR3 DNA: TGTGCCAGCCAAGGACAGCCGAACACTGAAGCTTTCTTT.

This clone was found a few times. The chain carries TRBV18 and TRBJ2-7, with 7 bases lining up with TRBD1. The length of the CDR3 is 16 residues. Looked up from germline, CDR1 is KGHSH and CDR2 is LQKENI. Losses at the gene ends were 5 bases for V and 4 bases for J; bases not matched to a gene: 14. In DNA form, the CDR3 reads TGTGCCAGCTCATTCGCCGGGACAGCGGACGGGTACGAGCAGTACTTC. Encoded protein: CASSFAGTADGYEQYF.

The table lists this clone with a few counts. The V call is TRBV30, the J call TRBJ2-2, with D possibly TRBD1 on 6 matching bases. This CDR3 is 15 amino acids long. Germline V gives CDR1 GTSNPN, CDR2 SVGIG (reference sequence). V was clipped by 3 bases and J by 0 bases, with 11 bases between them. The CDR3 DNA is TGTGCCTGGAGGCCGGGACACGCGAACACCGGGGAGCTGTTTTTT. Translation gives CAWRPGHANTGELFF.

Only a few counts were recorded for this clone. For the CDR3, the DNA is TGTGCCAGCTCACGATCGGGACAACATAGCAATCAGCCCCAGCATTTT. Its translation: CASSRSGQHSNQPQHF. The rearrangement links TRBV18 to TRBJ1-5; D might be TRBD1 (6 bases). V was pared by 4 bases and J by 0 bases, with 13 bases between. The CDR3 runs to 16 residues. Germline CDR1 KGHSH, CDR2 LQKENI.

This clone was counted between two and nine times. The CDR3 DNA follows: TGTGCCAGCAGTTCCAGACTAAACATTCAGTACTTC. This translates into CASSSRLNIQYF. The J gene is TRBJ2-4, the V gene TRBV6-5; no clear D gene. Between the trimmed V and J ends, which lost 4 bases and 6 bases, there was a span of 7 bases. In germline, CDR1 is MNHEY, CDR2 SVGAGI. The CDR3 spans 12 residues.